This T cell receptor beta chain appears in the sequencing data of a study of shared clonotypes between healthy human individuals. Whole-study results and caveats: Although depth was large, rarefaction showed that sequencing of the sorted subsets was incomplete. Researchers found naive subsets generally carried larger estimated richness than memory subsets.

CD8 cells regarded as naive lacked CD45RO, were positively chosen for CCR7, and omitted terminally differentiated effector memory CD45RA+ cells. Notes on this clone: Antigen specificity is unknown.

Profiling relied on immunoSEQ multiplex PCR, and the TCRdb table lists in-frame clones only, not all of them. Seen here are hundreds of thousands of clones, approximately 96% observed once, and the top ten hold about 0.12%. Trimming stripped 4 bases from V and 3 bases from J, with 16 bases between. CDR1 and CDR2 (germline): SEHNR, FQNEAQ (reference sequence). The CDR3 is 15 residues long. The V gene is TRBV7-9, the J gene TRBJ2-7, with a tentative D call TRBD2 (5 bases). The origin of this receptor is a woman under 40 in good health. The specimen sequenced was naive CD8+ T cells sorted from blood. The CDR3 spells CASSSTQNGLYEQYF. CDR3 nucleotide sequence: TGTGCCAGCAGCTCTACTCAAAATGGACTCTACGAGCAGTACTTC. The variable domain in full, with the rest retrieved from reference TRBV7-9 and TRBJ2-7, is DTGVSQNPRHKITKRGQNVTFRCDPISEHNRLYWYRQTLGQGPEFLTYFQNEAQLEKSRLLSDRFSAERPKGSFSTLEIQRTEQGDSAMYLCASSSTQNGLYEQYFGPGTRLTVT.